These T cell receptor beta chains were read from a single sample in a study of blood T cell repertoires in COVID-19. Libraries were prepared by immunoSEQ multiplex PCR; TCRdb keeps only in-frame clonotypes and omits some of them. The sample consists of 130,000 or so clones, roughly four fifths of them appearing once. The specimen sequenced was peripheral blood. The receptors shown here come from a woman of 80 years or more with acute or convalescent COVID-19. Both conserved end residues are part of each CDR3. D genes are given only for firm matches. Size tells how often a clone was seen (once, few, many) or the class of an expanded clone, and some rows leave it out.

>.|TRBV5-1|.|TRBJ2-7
TGCGCCAGCAGCTTGGTCGTGGGGGACACCTACGAGCAGTACTTC
CASSLVVGDTYEQYF
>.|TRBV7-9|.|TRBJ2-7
TGTGCCAGCAGCCCAATTGGGGGCGGATCCTACGAGCAGTACTTC
CASSPIGGGSYEQYF
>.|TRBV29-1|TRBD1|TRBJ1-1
TGCAGCGCGGCAGGGGGTGAGGTCGCTGAAGCTTTCTTT
CSAAGGEVAEAFF
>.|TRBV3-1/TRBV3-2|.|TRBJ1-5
TGTGCCAGCAGCCAAGATCTAAGTCGAAATCAGCCCCAGCATTTT
CASSQDLSRNQPQHF
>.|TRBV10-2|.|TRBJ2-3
TGCGCCAGCAGTGAGACCAACAGGCTAGCCGGGGGAGATACGCAGTATTTT
CASSETNRLAGGDTQYF
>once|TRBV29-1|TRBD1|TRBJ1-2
TGCAGCGTAGACAGGGCGCCCTATGGCTACACCTTC
CSVDRAPYGYTF
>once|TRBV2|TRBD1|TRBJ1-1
TGTGCCAGCACCAAAGGGACAGGGGGCTGGAGGGCTTTCTTT
CASTKGTGGWRAFF
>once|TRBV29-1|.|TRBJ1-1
TGCAGCTTCCTACGCACTGAAGCTTTCTTT
CSFLRTEAFF
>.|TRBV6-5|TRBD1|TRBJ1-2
TGTGCCAGCAGTTATCGGGACAGGGGTAACTATGGCTACACCTTC
CASSYRDRGNYGYTF
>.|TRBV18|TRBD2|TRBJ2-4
TGTGCCAGCTCACCTGGACTAGCGGGGACCAATGGAGGGGACATTCAGTACTTC
CASSPGLAGTNGGDIQYF
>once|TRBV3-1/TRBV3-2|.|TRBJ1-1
TGTGCCAGCAGCCTTAGGGGATCGGACACTGAAGCTTTCTTT
CASSLRGSDTEAFF
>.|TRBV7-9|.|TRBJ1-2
TGTGCCAGCAGCCCCCCTTTCGAGAACTATGGCTACACCTTC
CASSPPFENYGYTF
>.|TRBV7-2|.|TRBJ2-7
TGTGCCAGCAGCGTCGACAGCTACGAGCAGTACTTC
CASSVDSYEQYF
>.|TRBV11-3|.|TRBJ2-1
TGTGCCAGCTCCACAAGGCGGGTCTCCTACAATGAGCAGTTCTTC
CASSTRRVSYNEQFF
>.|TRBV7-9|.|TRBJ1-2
TGTGCCAGCAGCTTTATTTACAGGGTATTGGGGGTCGACTATGGCTACACCTTC
CASSFIYRVLGVDYGYTF
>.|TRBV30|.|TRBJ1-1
TGTGCCTGGAGGCAGGGTAGGTCTGAAGCTTTCTTT
CAWRQGRSEAFF
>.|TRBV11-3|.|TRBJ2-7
TGTGCCAGCAGCGCCACAGGGAACTCCTACGAGCAGTACTTC
CASSATGNSYEQYF
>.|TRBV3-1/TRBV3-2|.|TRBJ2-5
TGTGCCAGCGAGATCCCGGGACTGGGGGAGACCCAGTACTTC
CASEIPGLGETQYF